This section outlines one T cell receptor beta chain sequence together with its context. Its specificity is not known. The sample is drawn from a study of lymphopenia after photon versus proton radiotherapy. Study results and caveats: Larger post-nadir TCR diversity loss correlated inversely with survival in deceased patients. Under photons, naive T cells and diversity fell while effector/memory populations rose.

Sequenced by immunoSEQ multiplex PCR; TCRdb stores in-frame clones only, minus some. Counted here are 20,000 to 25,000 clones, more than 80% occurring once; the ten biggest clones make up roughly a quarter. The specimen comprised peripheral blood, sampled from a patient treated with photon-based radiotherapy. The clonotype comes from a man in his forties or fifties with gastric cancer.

The CDR3 DNA sequence: TGTGCCAGTAATGACGCGGTCTCCTACGAGCAGTACTTC. Translated: CASNDAVSYEQYF. V gene TRBV19 combines with J gene TRBJ2-7; D is ambiguous. This CDR3 comprises 13 residues. Trimming shortened V by 7 bases and J by 0 bases, and 10 bases separated the two germline ends. The germline V gene encodes CDR1 LNHDA and CDR2 SQIVND (reference sequence).